The 22 T cell receptor beta chains listed next were all sequenced from one sample in a study of CD4+ T cells in melanoma. Some clones are missing from TCRdb's copy, which holds only in-frame ones; the method was immunoSEQ multiplex PCR. The sample includes about 55,000 clones, roughly two thirds of them seen just once. The material sequenced was tumor tissue. The receptor set was obtained from a human donor with melanoma.

V gene TRBV7-9 combines with J gene TRBJ1-2; no firm D call. The CDR3 loop spans 12 amino acids. Germline CDR1 SEHNR, CDR2 FQNEAQ (reference sequence). Trimming removed 4 bases at V and 6 bases at J, with 9 bases between. The CDR3 region is CASSSAGDGYTF. The CDR3 nucleotides are TGTGCCAGCAGCTCCGCAGGAGATGGCTACACCTTC.

As for this clone: Other DNA sequences in this specimen translate into the identical CDR3. The chain couples TRBV5-1 to TRBJ1-5; D remains ambiguous. Trimming removed 2 bases at V and 4 bases at J, with 7 bases between. The CDR3 runs 13 residues. Germline-derived CDR1 and CDR2 are SGHRS and YFSETQ. The CDR3 protein is CASSFGGNQPQHF. DNA for the CDR3: TGCGCCAGCAGCTTTGGTGGAAATCAGCCCCAGCATTTT.

The V and J genes are TRBV11-2 and TRBJ1-3; D gene unclear. In germline, CDR1 is SGHAT, CDR2 FQNNGV. V shed 5 bases and J shed 0 bases, with 8 bases lying between them. There are 14 residues in the CDR3. The CDR3 coding sequence is TGTGCCAGCAGCGCCCCGCTCTCTGGAAACACCATATATTTT. Translation: CASSAPLSGNTIYF. Full variable domain (remainder filled in from reference TRBV11-2 and TRBJ1-3): EAGVAQSPRYKIIEKRQSVAFWCNPISGHATLYWYQQILGQGPKLLIQFQNNGVVDDSQLPKDRFSAERLKGVDSTLKIQPAKLEDSAVYLCASSAPLSGNTIYFGEGSWLTVV.

The V gene is TRBV6-5, the J gene TRBJ1-1; D is unresolved. Trimming cost V 6 bases and J 2 bases, with 4 bases left between them. Germline V gene sequence: CDR1 MNHEY, CDR2 SVGAGI. CDR3 size: 11 residues. The CDR3: CASRINTEAFF. CDR3 sequence (DNA): TGTGCCAGCAGGATAAACACTGAAGCTTTCTTT.

The V and J genes are TRBV5-6 and TRBJ1-5; D is undetermined. CDR1 is SGHDT, CDR2 YYEEEE, per germline. The CDR3 spans 12 residues. Trimming removed 3 bases at V and 9 bases at J, with 10 bases between. The CDR3 nucleotides are TGTGCCAGCAGCTCCCAGAGTGGGCCCCAGCATTTT. Amino acids: CASSSQSGPQHF. The full variable domain, completed using reference TRBV5-6 and TRBJ1-5, is DAGVTQSPTHLIKTRGQQVTLRCSPKSGHDTVSWYQQALGQGPQFIFQYYEEEERQRGNFPDRFSGHQFPNYSSELNVNALLLGDSALYLCASSSQSGPQHFGDGTRLSIL.

In its sample, this clone was seen a few times. The chain employs TRBV6-6 and TRBJ1-2; the D is unclear. Trimming shortened V by 8 bases and J by 3 bases, and 13 bases separated the two germline ends. The germline gives CDR1 MNHNY, CDR2 SVGAGI (reference sequence). This CDR3 has 13 residues. DNA for the CDR3: TGTGCCAGCGGGGTGGGCGTTTACTATGGCTACACCTTC. Translated: CASGVGVYYGYTF.

The chain recombines TRBV7-3 with TRBJ2-1; 8 bases fit TRBD2. The V and J ends lost 0 bases and 9 bases, in that order; junction bases with no gene match: 10. CDR1 and CDR2 from the germline V gene are SGHTA and FQGTGA. The CDR3 contains 16 residues. CDR3 sequence (DNA): TGTGCCAGCAGCTTAACTCCGGGGGGGGCCCTCGGTGAGCAGTTCTTC. It is translated as CASSLTPGGALGEQFF.

The V call is TRBV28, the J call TRBJ2-1; D unclear. This CDR3 has 15 amino acids. The germline CDR1 and CDR2 sequences are MDHEN and SYDVKM. V lost 6 bases and J lost 7, with 19 bases in between. The CDR3 is CASSPRTGRFNEQFF. CDR3 DNA sequence: TGTGCCAGCAGCCCTCGGACCGGGCGGTTTAATGAGCAGTTCTTC.

This clone was detected many times. V is TRBV5-4 and J is TRBJ1-2, with D maybe TRBD1 (5 bases). The CDR3 runs 19 residues. Germline V lookup: CDR1 SGHNT, CDR2 YYREEE (reference sequence). Trimming took 0 bases from V and 4 from J, leaving 25 bases between them. This chain's CDR3 is CASSLAGMGGTSRGYGYTF. In DNA form, the CDR3 reads TGTGCCAGCAGCTTGGCGGGGATGGGGGGTACGAGCCGGGGCTATGGCTACACCTTC.

V usage is TRBV7-8 and J usage is TRBJ2-7; 7 nucleotides match TRBD1. The V and J ends lost 2 bases and 5 bases, in that order; junction bases with no gene match: 9. The CDR3 is 15 amino acids. Germline lookup yields CDR1 SGHVS and CDR2 FQNEAQ. In DNA, the CDR3 is TGTGCCAGCAGCTTAAGGTCGACAGGGAGAAACGAGCAGTACTTC. Encoded protein: CASSLRSTGRNEQYF.

The chain employs TRBV28 and TRBJ2-1; D remains unclear. With 6 bases removed from V and 6 bases from J, the gap between germline ends came to 12 bases. The germline gives CDR1 MDHEN, CDR2 SYDVKM. The CDR3 runs to 13 residues. The CDR3, as DNA: TGTGCCAGCAGGACCCCTGGCAGCAATGAGCAGTTCTTC. Its protein product is CASRTPGSNEQFF.

The chain employs TRBV2 and TRBJ2-3, with TRBD1 matching 9 bases. With 9 bases clipped from V and 5 bases from J, the junction kept 9 bases outside the gene matches. There are 14 residues in the CDR3. Germline CDR1 reads SNHLY; CDR2 reads FYNNEI. The CDR3 loop is CARGGTGSLDTQYF. CDR3 sequence (DNA): TGTGCCAGAGGGGGGACAGGGTCCTTAGATACGCAGTATTTT.

Of note for this clone: A much larger clonotype is one base distant, so this may be a read error. The J gene is TRBJ1-1, the V gene TRBV5-1; TRBD1 agrees at 9 bases. Per germline, CDR1 SGHRS and CDR2 YFSETQ. J gave up 4 bases and V 4 bases, and 2 bases lay outside the gene matches. The CDR3 is made up of 13 amino acids. CDR3: CASSPGQGTEAFF. The CDR3 nucleotides are TGCGCCAGCAGCCCGGGACAGGGCACTGAAGCTTTCTTT.

This chain uses TRBV2 with TRBJ2-5; D might be TRBD1 (6 bases). Germline V gene data show CDR1 as SNHLY and CDR2 as FYNNEI. The ends were cut back, 6 bases at V and 4 bases at J, with 15 bases in the middle. This CDR3 has 14 residues. CDR3 sequence (DNA): TGTGCCAGCAGCGATACAGGGCCCGGAGAGACCCAGTACTTC. Its translation is CASSDTGPGETQYF.

The V gene is TRBV5-5, the J gene TRBJ2-7; no definite D call. This CDR3 comprises 12 residues. The V gene lost 3 bases and the J gene lost 5 bases, with 9 bases spanning the gap. Germline V gene lookup returns CDR1 SGHKS and CDR2 YYEKEE (reference sequence). The CDR3 reads CASSSKLDEQYF. The CDR3 DNA sequence: TGTGCCAGCAGCTCCAAACTCGACGAGCAGTACTTC.

This clone was seen at least ten times. The chain joins TRBV7-9 to TRBJ1-6; no reliable D call. Germline CDR1 SEHNR, CDR2 FQNEAQ (reference sequence). The CDR3 runs 14 residues. V lost 2 bases, J lost 5 bases, and 7 bases lay in between. As DNA, the CDR3 is TGTGCCAGCAGCTTAACACAGAATAATTCACCCCTCCACTTT. Translating gives CASSLTQNNSPLHF.

The table lists this clone with many counts. This rearrangement joins TRBV19 to TRBJ2-3; TRBD1 matches 8 bases. Per germline, CDR1 LNHDA and CDR2 SQIVND (reference sequence). The V segment lost 6 bases and the J segment 0 bases; nucleotides outside the gene matches: 5. The CDR3 sequence is 15 residues long. CDR3 region: CASSYRGSSTDTQYF. CDR3 DNA: TGTGCCAGTAGCTACAGGGGGTCTAGCACAGATACGCAGTATTTT.

The chain recombines TRBV13 with TRBJ1-4; tentative D call: TRBD1 (6 bases). Germline CDR1 is PRHDT and CDR2 is FYEKMQ (reference sequence). The CDR3 loop spans 13 amino acids. V shed 1 base and J shed 7 bases, with 7 bases lying between them. The CDR3 is CASSLDRAEKLFF. The CDR3 DNA sequence: TGTGCCAGCAGCTTAGACAGGGCTGAAAAACTGTTTTTT.

At least ten counts were recorded for this clone. CDR3 residues: CASDVAGGLADTQYF. The CDR3 bases are TGTGCCAGTGACGTAGCGGGGGGGCTGGCAGATACGCAGTATTTT. The chain is built from TRBV6-6 and TRBJ2-3; 11 bases map to TRBD2. Germline V gene sequence: CDR1 MNHNY, CDR2 SVGAGI (reference sequence). J gave up 4 bases and V 9 bases, and 9 bases lay outside the gene matches. The CDR3 loop spans 15 amino acids.

The chain is built from TRBV19 and TRBJ2-2; D possibly corresponds to TRBD1 (5 bases). The germline CDR1 and CDR2 sequences are LNHDA and SQIVND (reference sequence). V lost 7 bases and J 0 bases, leaving 9 bases between the germline ends. The CDR3 consists of 14 residues. The CDR3 DNA is TGTGCCAGTATCAGGGAAACGAACACCGGGGAGCTGTTTTTT. Residues: CASIRETNTGELFF.

V gene TRBV30 combines with J gene TRBJ1-2, with D perhaps TRBD1 (5 bases). CDR3 length: 11 amino acids. Germline V CDR1 and CDR2: GTSNPN, SVGIG (reference sequence). Trimming took 5 bases from V and 7 from J, leaving 11 bases between them. This CDR3 is CAWAQGGGYTF. The DNA for the CDR3 is TGTGCCTGGGCTCAGGGAGGTGGCTACACCTTC. The variable domain in full, with the rest retrieved from reference TRBV30 and TRBJ1-2, is SQTIHQWPATLVQPVGSPLSLECTVEGTSNPNLYWYRQAAGRGLQLLFYSVGIGQISSEVPQNLSASRPQDRQFILSSKKLLLSDSGFYLCAWAQGGGYTFGSGTRLTVV.

The chain uses TRBV9 and TRBJ2-3; TRBD1 matches 7 bases. There are 17 residues in the CDR3. The germline V gene has CDR1 SGDLS and CDR2 YYNGEE. J was trimmed by 5 bases and V by 2 bases; bases with no gene match: 14. CDR3 DNA sequence: TGTGCCAGCAGCGTCCAGTCAGACAGGGACCAAAAAGATACGCAGTATTTT. Amino acids: CASSVQSDRDQKDTQYF.